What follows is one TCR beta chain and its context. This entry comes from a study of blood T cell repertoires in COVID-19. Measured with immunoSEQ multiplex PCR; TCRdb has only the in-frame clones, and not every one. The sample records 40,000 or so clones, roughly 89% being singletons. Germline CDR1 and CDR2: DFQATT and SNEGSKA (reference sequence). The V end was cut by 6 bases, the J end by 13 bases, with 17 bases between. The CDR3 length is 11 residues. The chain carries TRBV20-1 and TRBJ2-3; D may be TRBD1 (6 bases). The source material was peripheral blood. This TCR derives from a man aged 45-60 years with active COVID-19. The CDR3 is CSAPLGGLKYF. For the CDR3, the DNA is TGCAGTGCGCCCTTAGGGGGTTTGAAGTATTTT.